The T cell receptor beta chain described here comes from a study of CD8 T cells in Susac syndrome. Study observations and caveats: The authors acknowledged that the study's TCR sequencing and HLA analysis involved relatively few individuals.

From blood CD8+ and CD4+ T cells, the TCR beta chain was sequenced. The multiple sclerosis control group was made up of treatment-naive patients with stable or active relapsing-remitting disease. TEMRA cells were enriched by FACS, and CD4+ and CD8+ T cells were negatively isolated. Of note for this clonotype: As yet, its antigen is unknown.

CDR1 is ENHRY, CDR2 SYGVKD, per germline. V lost 0 bases and J lost 5; bases outside the gene matches: 4. The CDR3 runs to 16 residues. An input of roughly 0.5 to 1 ug of RNA was subjected to reverse transcription using random hexamers. TCRdb recomputed calls from the immunoSEQ multiplex PCR reads with MiXCR, one row per CDR3 protein. Of 100,000 to 150,000 distinct CDR3 sequences in the sample, 80% were seen once. The sequenced sample was CD8+ T cells from PBMCs. V usage is TRBV10-3 and J usage is TRBJ2-1; 10 nucleotides match TRBD2. The origin of this receptor is a human donor with multiple sclerosis. The chain's CDR3 is CAISESTSGANNEQFF. The DNA of the CDR3 is TGTGCCATCAGTGAGTCCACTAGCGGGGCCAACAATGAGCAGTTCTTC.